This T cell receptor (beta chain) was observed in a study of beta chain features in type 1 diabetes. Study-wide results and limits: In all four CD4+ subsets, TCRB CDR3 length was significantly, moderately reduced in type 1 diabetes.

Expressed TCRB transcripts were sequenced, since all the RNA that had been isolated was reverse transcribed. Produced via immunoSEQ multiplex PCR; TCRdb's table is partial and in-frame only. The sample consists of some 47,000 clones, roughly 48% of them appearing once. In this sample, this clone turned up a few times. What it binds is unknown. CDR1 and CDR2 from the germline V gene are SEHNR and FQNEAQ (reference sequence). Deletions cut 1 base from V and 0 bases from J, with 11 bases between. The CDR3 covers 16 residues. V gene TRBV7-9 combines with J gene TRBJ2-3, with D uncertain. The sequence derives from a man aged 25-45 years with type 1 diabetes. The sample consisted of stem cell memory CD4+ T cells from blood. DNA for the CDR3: TGTGCCAGCAGCTTAGGTTGGCAGGCTAGCACAGATACGCAGTATTTT. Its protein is CASSLGWQASTDTQYF.